The present T cell receptor beta chain was sequenced within a study of control samples from healthy donors and cancer patients. This CDR3 has 15 residues. Germline V gives CDR1 MNHEY, CDR2 SMNVEV (reference sequence). V shed 6 bases and J 4 bases; nucleotides not matched to a gene: 6. Assay used: immunoSEQ multiplex PCR; TCRdb lists only in-frame clones, some missing. Counted here are under 55,000 clones, 80% to 95% occurring once; the ten biggest clones make up roughly 22%. This sequence originates from a middle-aged woman with head and neck cancer. Sequenced sample: PBMCs. The chain couples TRBV27 to TRBJ2-1, with 10 nucleotides matching TRBD2. As DNA, the CDR3 is TGTGCCAGCAGGCTAGCGGGAGAGGGGTACAATGAGCAGTTCTTC. Amino acids: CASRLAGEGYNEQFF.